This T cell receptor beta chain originates from a study of blood T cell repertoires in COVID-19. Study details: Sites in the United States, Italy and Spain provided acute and convalescent COVID-19 samples.

V shed 5 bases, J shed 1 base, and the junction held 7 bases outside the gene matches. CDR1 SGHTA and CDR2 FQGNSA come from the germline V gene. The CDR3 spans 16 residues. Here immunoSEQ multiplex PCR was the method, and the copy in TCRdb shows in-frame clones only, minus some. The table records approximately 300,000 clones, approximately 90% of them present only once. Seattle enrolled patients during active infection and tracked them longitudinally. The count of this clone is one. This chain joins TRBV7-2 and TRBJ1-5; 8 bases agree with TRBD1. The TCR comes from a woman aged 30 to 39 with COVID-19, enrolled during active disease. The sequenced sample consisted of peripheral blood. The CDR3 DNA is TGTGCCAGCAGCCCCCCGGACAGGGCGAGCAATCAGCCCCAGCATTTT. It encodes CASSPPDRASNQPQHF. The whole variable domain, filled in from reference TRBV7-2 and TRBJ1-5, reads GAGVSQSPSNKVTEKGKDVELRCDPISGHTALYWYRQSLGQGLEFLIYFQGNSAPDKSGLPSDRFSAERTGGSVSTLTIQRTQQEDSAVYLCASSPPDRASNQPQHFGDGTRLSIL.